A selection of T cell receptor beta chains follows, all from one sample in a study of OX40 agonist ivuxolimab in advanced cancers. Clones were sequenced by immunoSEQ multiplex PCR, and TCRdb holds only the in-frame ones, with some missing. The sample has some 41,000 clones, 85% seen once. This specimen was CD4+ or CD8+ T cells sorted from blood, taken in a trial of the OX40 agonist ivuxolimab. These receptor sequences come from an adult with an advanced solid tumor such as melanoma, head and neck, liver or kidney cancer. The CDR3 runs from the conserved cysteine through the conserved F or W. A D gene is named only where the DNA matches it firmly. A clone size is listed for some rows: how often the clone was seen (once, few, many), or a class if it is expanded.

V,size,J,D,CDR3,DNA
TRBV27,.,TRBJ1-1,.,CASSLLPPAGRTNTEAFF,TGTGCCAGCAGTTTACTCCCCCCCGCGGGACGGACTAACACTGAAGCTTTCTTT
TRBV25-1,once,TRBJ2-3,TRBD2,CASRPSGRPSTDTQYF,TGTGCCAGCCGCCCTAGCGGGAGACCTAGCACAGATACGCAGTATTTT
TRBV13,.,TRBJ2-5,TRBD2,CASSLTLAGRGGTQYF,TGTGCCAGCAGCTTAACCCTAGCGGGGCGAGGGGGGACCCAGTACTTC
TRBV7-2,.,TRBJ1-1,TRBD1,CASRRVTAGGWTEAFF,TGTGCCAGCAGACGAGTCACAGCAGGGGGTTGGACTGAAGCTTTCTTT
TRBV12-5,.,TRBJ2-5,.,CASGWNTGETQYF,TGTGCTAGTGGTTGGAACACTGGAGAGACCCAGTACTTC
TRBV7-9,once,TRBJ1-4,.,CASSFPGGGLTEKLFF,TGTGCCAGCAGCTTTCCCGGAGGAGGGCTGACTGAAAAACTGTTTTTT
TRBV11-1,once,TRBJ1-1,.,CASSLPLTGSTNTEAFF,TGTGCCAGCAGCTTACCTCTCACAGGGTCCACGAACACTGAAGCTTTCTTT
TRBV4-3,.,TRBJ2-7,TRBD1,CASSQDPSGTGASGSYEQYF,TGCGCCAGCAGCCAAGACCCCTCCGGGACAGGGGCTAGCGGCAGCTACGAGCAGTACTTC
TRBV27,.,TRBJ1-1,.,CASSLLGFIGRNTEAFF,TGTGCCAGCAGTTTACTCGGGTTTATTGGAAGAAACACTGAAGCTTTCTTT
TRBV9,.,TRBJ2-2,.,CASSVDGLELFF,TGTGCCAGCAGCGTAGACGGGCTGGAGCTGTTTTTT
TRBV7-6,.,TRBJ1-2,.,CASSSSRLLPF,TGTGCCAGCAGCTCTTCTCGGCTTCTCCCTTTC
TRBV7-6,.,TRBJ2-3,.,CASSFGREADTQYF,TGTGCCAGCAGCTTTGGCAGGGAGGCAGATACGCAGTATTTT
TRBV7-2,.,TRBJ1-1,TRBD1,CASSWQGAEAFF,TGTGCCAGCAGCTGGCAGGGGGCTGAAGCTTTCTTT
TRBV7-8,.,TRBJ1-6,TRBD1,CASSPGTGDSPLHF,TGTGCCAGCAGTCCCGGGACAGGGGATTCACCCCTCCACTTT
TRBV28,.,TRBJ1-5,.,CASKWTINQPQHF,TGTGCCAGCAAATGGACAATTAATCAGCCCCAGCATTTT
TRBV7-2,.,TRBJ2-1,TRBD1,CASSLWTGEYDEQFF,TGTGCCAGCAGCCTCTGGACAGGGGAGTACGATGAGCAGTTCTTC
TRBV5-6,.,TRBJ2-7,.,CASSPQTAPYEQYF,TGTGCCAGCAGCCCACAGACAGCTCCCTACGAGCAGTACTTC
TRBV27,.,TRBJ2-7,TRBD1,CASHATGGGEQYF,TGTGCCAGCCACGCGACAGGGGGGGGCGAGCAGTACTTC
TRBV5-4,.,TRBJ2-7,.,CASSAPTYSGEQYF,TGTGCCAGCAGCGCTCCTACTTATTCGGGGGAGCAGTACTTC
TRBV4-2,.,TRBJ2-1,TRBD1,CASRDRGDEQFF,TGTGCCAGCAGAGACAGGGGGGATGAGCAGTTCTTC
TRBV4-3,.,TRBJ2-7,.,CASSQGGGQSYEQYF,TGCGCCAGCAGCCAAGGGGGAGGACAGAGTTACGAGCAGTACTTC
TRBV19,.,TRBJ1-2,.,CASSISGPNYGYTF,TGTGCCAGTAGTATTTCAGGGCCCAACTATGGCTACACCTTC
TRBV29-1,.,TRBJ1-2,.,CSVDPRDSSGYTF,TGCAGCGTTGACCCACGGGACTCGAGCGGCTACACCTTC
TRBV14,.,TRBJ2-7,.,CASSQPLEDPYEQYF,TGTGCCAGCAGCCAACCCCTTGAAGATCCCTACGAGCAGTACTTC
TRBV6-5,.,TRBJ1-2,.,CASTNWTPGGYTF,TGTGCCAGCACCAATTGGACCCCCGGTGGCTACACCTTC
TRBV6-5,.,TRBJ2-7,.,CASSVGHRPYEQYF,TGTGCCAGCAGCGTGGGACACCGTCCCTACGAGCAGTACTTC
TRBV6-1,.,TRBJ1-5,.,CASSGGLQGQSNQPQHF,TGTGCCAGCAGTGGCGGGCTTCAGGGCCAGAGCAATCAGCCCCAGCATTTT
TRBV2,.,TRBJ2-6,TRBD2,CARDKVVSGGDSGANVLTF,TGTGCCAGGGATAAGGTGGTTAGCGGGGGAGACTCTGGGGCCAACGTCCTGACTTTC
TRBV7-2,.,TRBJ2-7,TRBD2,CASRLAGDYEQYF,TGTGCCAGCAGACTAGCGGGAGATTACGAGCAGTACTTC
TRBV5-1,.,TRBJ2-1,.,CASSFGDEQFF,TGCGCCAGCAGCTTTGGGGATGAGCAGTTCTTC
TRBV11-1,.,TRBJ2-1,TRBD1,CASSLRDRGCSYNEQFF,TGTGCCAGCAGCCTAAGAGACAGGGGTTGCTCCTACAATGAGCAGTTCTTC
TRBV5-4,.,TRBJ2-2,TRBD1,CASRGGQGASTGELFF,TGTGCCAGCAGGGGGGGACAGGGGGCAAGTACCGGGGAGCTGTTTTTT
TRBV6-5,.,TRBJ2-7,.,CASSLLSSYEQYF,TGTGCCAGCAGCCTTCTGAGCTCCTACGAGCAGTACTTC
TRBV5-5,.,TRBJ1-1,.,CASSLSQTEAFF,TGTGCCAGCAGCTTGTCTCAGACTGAAGCTTTCTTT
TRBV30,once,TRBJ2-7,TRBD2,CAWSGGLAAYEQYF,TGTGCCTGGAGCGGGGGACTAGCGGCCTACGAGCAGTACTTC
TRBV4-1,.,TRBJ1-2,.,CASSQDRQRGYTF,TGCGCCAGCAGCCAAGATCGTCAGAGAGGCTACACCTTC
TRBV5-1,.,TRBJ2-1,TRBD1,CASSLGQGPNEQFF,TGCGCCAGCAGCTTGGGACAGGGGCCAAATGAGCAGTTCTTC
TRBV18,.,TRBJ2-7,.,CASSPPGLNSYEQYF,TGTGCCAGCTCACCCCCAGGACTCAACTCCTACGAGCAGTACTTC
TRBV27,.,TRBJ1-2,TRBD1,CASSETGGDGYTF,TGTGCCAGCAGTGAAACAGGGGGGGATGGCTACACCTTC
TRBV29-1,.,TRBJ2-1,TRBD1,CSVEGSGTGPKIEQFF,TGCAGCGTTGAAGGGAGTGGGACAGGGCCGAAGATAGAGCAGTTCTTC
TRBV11-2,.,TRBJ2-7,.,CASSFGGDEQYF,TGTGCCAGCAGCTTTGGGGGTGACGAGCAGTACTTC
TRBV4-2,.,TRBJ2-1,TRBD2,CASSHTGTSGTTRYNEQFF,TGTGCCAGCAGCCACACCGGGACTAGCGGGACCACTCGCTACAATGAGCAGTTCTTC
TRBV19,.,TRBJ2-3,TRBD1,CASKTGVADTQYF,TGTGCCAGTAAGACAGGGGTAGCAGATACGCAGTATTTT
TRBV7-6,.,TRBJ2-4,.,CASSPQSGWAPKNIQYF,TGTGCCAGCAGCCCACAGAGCGGGTGGGCTCCCAAAAACATTCAGTACTTC
TRBV11-2,.,TRBJ2-3,.,CASSFGGISTDTQYF,TGTGCCAGCAGCTTTGGCGGGATAAGTACAGATACGCAGTATTTT
TRBV7-3,.,TRBJ2-5,TRBD2,CASSRTSGVRETQYF,TGTGCCAGCAGCCGGACTAGCGGAGTTCGGGAGACCCAGTACTTC
TRBV7-2,few,TRBJ1-2,.,CASSHTTVQWDQVDYGYTF,TGTGCCAGCAGCCACACAACGGTCCAATGGGATCAGGTTGACTATGGCTACACCTTC
TRBV5-1,.,TRBJ2-7,.,CASTPSSSYEQYF,TGCGCCAGCACCCCCAGTTCGTCCTACGAGCAGTACTTC
TRBV27,.,TRBJ2-1,TRBD2,CASSLVGSGGNEQFF,TGTGCCAGCAGTTTGGTGGGTAGCGGGGGCAATGAGCAGTTCTTC
TRBV11-2,.,TRBJ2-2,.,CASSWDLGDTGELFF,TGTGCCAGCAGCTGGGACCTTGGGGACACCGGGGAGCTGTTTTTT
TRBV27,.,TRBJ1-5,.,CASSLLGGTAVYSNQPQHF,TGTGCCAGCAGTCTCCTGGGGGGGACTGCCGTTTATAGCAATCAGCCCCAGCATTTT
TRBV27,once,TRBJ2-7,TRBD1,CASSLIGQGSYEQYF,TGTGCCAGCAGTTTAATTGGACAGGGGTCCTACGAGCAGTACTTC
TRBV30,.,TRBJ1-1,.,CAWSVGPLSTEAFF,TGTGCCTGGAGTGTGGGGCCTCTGAGCACTGAAGCTTTCTTT
TRBV5-1,.,TRBJ2-7,.,CASSLRGASSYEQYF,TGCGCCAGCAGCTTGAGGGGGGCCAGCTCCTACGAGCAGTACTTC
TRBV13,.,TRBJ2-3,.,CASSLGLNTDTQYF,TGTGCCAGCAGCTTAGGACTTAACACAGATACGCAGTATTTT
TRBV6-4,few,TRBJ2-2,.,CASSEDNTGELFF,TGTGCCAGCAGTGAGGACAACACCGGGGAGCTGTTTTTT
TRBV7-9,.,TRBJ2-7,.,CASSLDLAYEQYF,TGTGCCAGCAGCCTTGACCTGGCCTACGAGCAGTACTTC